This TCR beta chain emerged from a study of blood T cells in healthy people across ages. Study conclusions and caveats: Naive T cell percentage by flow cytometry tracked strongly with beta diversity.

A sample-barcoded 5' primer and a J-beta primer mix were used in a second PCR of about 7 to 12 cycles. TCRdb independently ran MiXCR on the 5' RACE reads; one entry per CDR3 protein. Of about 670,000 distinct CDR3 sequences listed, less than 45% are singletons. CDR1 and CDR2 from the germline V gene are SGHNT and YENEEA. This CDR3 has 14 residues. Unmatched junction bases numbered 12, after V lost 8 bases and J lost 10 bases. About this clonotype itself: As yet, its antigen is unknown.

The receptor's source is a man older than 75 in good health. V gene TRBV11-3 combines with J gene TRBJ2-1; TRBD1 matches 9 bases. What was sequenced was blood. As DNA, the CDR3 is TGTGCCAGCGCCGGGGACAGGGTCGGATGGGAGCAGTTCTTC. Its protein product is CASAGDRVGWEQFF.